The 4 T cell receptor beta chains reported below all come from one sample, sequenced in a study of control samples from healthy donors and cancer patients (dated by TCRdb to 2020 to 2022). The method behind the library was the immunoSEQ multiplex PCR assay. Entries here come from immuneACCESS through TCRdb and include only in-frame sequences with V and J called. Some clones fail to appear in such tables; in the studies checked, an unresolved V gene covers under half of the shortfall, and the cause of the remainder is unknown. The sample table holds 100,000 to 150,000 clones, of which roughly 90% were seen once. In total, the top ten clones hold about 2.5% of the sample. The specimen sequenced was blood. The receptors were gathered from a man between 18 and 35 years old in good health.

A single count supports this clone. CDR3 amino acids: CASSSLDRGEETQYF. CDR3 DNA sequence: TGTGCCAGCAGCTCGCTGGACAGGGGAGAAGAGACCCAGTACTTC. The genes are TRBV11-2 and TRBJ2-5; 9 bases agree with TRBD1. Germline CDR1 reads SGHAT; CDR2 reads FQNNGV. J was trimmed by 3 bases and V by 4 bases; bases with no gene match: 6. The CDR3 extends over 15 amino acids.

The rearrangement uses TRBV5-8 and TRBJ2-3; possible D gene TRBD2, 6 bases. The germline V gene encodes CDR1 SGHTS and CDR2 YDEGEE. Trimming left V 0 bases short and J 6 bases short, with 11 bases between. This CDR3 is built from 14 residues. The chain's CDR3 is CASSLEAGRDTQYF. CDR3 in DNA: TGTGCCAGCAGCTTGGAGGCAGGGAGGGATACGCAGTATTTT.

The genes are TRBV12-3 or TRBV12-4 and TRBJ2-7; possibly TRBD2 for D (6 bases). The CDR3 is 13 residues long. V gave up 5 bases and J gave up 1 base, with 9 bases separating them. DNA for the CDR3: TGTGCCAGCAGTGGAGGGATGTCCTACGAGCAGTACTTC. Encoded protein: CASSGGMSYEQYF.

The V gene is TRBV7-9, the J gene TRBJ1-2; D is undetermined. V lost 6 bases, J lost 8 bases, and 16 bases lay in between. CDR1 and CDR2 (germline): SEHNR, FQNEAQ (reference sequence). The CDR3 has 13 residues. The CDR3 nucleotides are TGTGCCAGCAGTAAGGGAAGGGATGGGGGCTACACCTTC. Its translation is CASSKGRDGGYTF.